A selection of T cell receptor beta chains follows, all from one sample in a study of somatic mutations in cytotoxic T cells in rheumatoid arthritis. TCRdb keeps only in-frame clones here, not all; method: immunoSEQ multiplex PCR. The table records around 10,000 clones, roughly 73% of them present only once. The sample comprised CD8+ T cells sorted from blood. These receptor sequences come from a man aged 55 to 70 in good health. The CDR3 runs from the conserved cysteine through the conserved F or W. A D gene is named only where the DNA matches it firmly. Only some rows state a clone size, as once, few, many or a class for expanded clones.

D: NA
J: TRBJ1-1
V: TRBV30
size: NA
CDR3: CAYDMNTEAFF
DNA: TGTGCCTACGACATGAACACTGAAGCTTTCTTT

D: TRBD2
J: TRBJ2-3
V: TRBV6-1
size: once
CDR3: CASSTSGLTDTQYF
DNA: TGTGCCAGCAGTACCTCGGGACTAACAGATACGCAGTATTTT

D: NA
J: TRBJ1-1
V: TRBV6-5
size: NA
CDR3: CASSYSRVGVTEAFF
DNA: TGTGCCAGCAGTTACTCGAGGGTCGGGGTCACTGAAGCTTTCTTT

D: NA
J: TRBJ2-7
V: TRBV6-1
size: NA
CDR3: CASSGSNSYEQYF
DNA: TGTGCCAGCAGTGGTAGCAACTCCTACGAGCAGTACTTC

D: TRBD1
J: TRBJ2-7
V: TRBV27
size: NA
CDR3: CASSLEGTGRSYEQYF
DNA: TGTGCCAGCAGTTTAGAAGGGACAGGGCGCTCCTACGAGCAGTACTTC

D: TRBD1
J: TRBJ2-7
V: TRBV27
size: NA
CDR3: CASSSQGTAYEQYF
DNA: TGTGCCAGCAGTTCCCAGGGGACAGCCTACGAGCAGTACTTC

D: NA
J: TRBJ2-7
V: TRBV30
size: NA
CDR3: CAWSPGGPHEQYF
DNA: TGTGCCTGGAGTCCGGGTGGGCCCCACGAGCAGTACTTC

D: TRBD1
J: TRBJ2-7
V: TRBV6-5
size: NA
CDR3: CASSNDRGPSYEQYF
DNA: TGTGCCAGCAGTAACGACAGGGGGCCCTCCTACGAGCAGTACTTC

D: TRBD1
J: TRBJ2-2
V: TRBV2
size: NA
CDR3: CASSLDEGTGETGELFF
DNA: TGTGCCAGCAGTTTGGACGAGGGGACAGGGGAAACCGGGGAGCTGTTTTTT

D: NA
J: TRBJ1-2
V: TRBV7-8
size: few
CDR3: CASSPAGGWDFGYTF
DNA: TGTGCCAGCAGCCCAGCGGGAGGATGGGATTTTGGCTACACCTTC

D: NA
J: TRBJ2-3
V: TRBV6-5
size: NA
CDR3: CASSYSVKEADTQYF
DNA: TGTGCCAGCAGTTACTCGGTTAAGGAGGCAGATACGCAGTATTTT

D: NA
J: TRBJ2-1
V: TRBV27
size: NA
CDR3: CASSSGTGGRAEQFF
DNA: TGTGCCAGCAGTTCTGGGACTGGCGGAAGGGCTGAGCAGTTCTTC

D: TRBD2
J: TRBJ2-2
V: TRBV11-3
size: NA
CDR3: CASSSSGRAFPGELFF
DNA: TGTGCCAGCAGCTCTAGCGGGAGGGCCTTTCCCGGGGAGCTGTTTTTT

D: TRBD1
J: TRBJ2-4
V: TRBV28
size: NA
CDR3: CASSTWTGLAKNIQYF
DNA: TGTGCCAGCAGTACATGGACAGGGCTAGCCAAAAACATTCAGTACTTC

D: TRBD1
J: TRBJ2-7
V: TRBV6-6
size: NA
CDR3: CASSYSGQGENEQYF
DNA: TGTGCCAGCAGTTATTCGGGACAGGGGGAGAACGAGCAGTACTTC

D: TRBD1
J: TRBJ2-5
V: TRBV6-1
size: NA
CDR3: CASSEAQALWDRGETQYF
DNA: TGTGCCAGCAGTGAAGCCCAAGCCCTTTGGGACAGGGGAGAGACCCAGTACTTC

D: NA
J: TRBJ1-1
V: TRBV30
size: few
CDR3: CAWSVTGDTEAFF
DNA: TGTGCCTGGAGTGTAACTGGGGACACTGAAGCTTTCTTT

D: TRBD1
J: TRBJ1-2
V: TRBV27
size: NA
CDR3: CASSLFPDRPWEGYTF
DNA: TGTGCCAGCAGTTTATTCCCGGACAGGCCGTGGGAAGGCTACACCTTC

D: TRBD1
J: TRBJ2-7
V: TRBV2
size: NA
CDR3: CASSEADRGQSYEQYF
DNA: TGTGCCAGCAGTGAAGCGGACAGGGGGCAATCCTACGAGCAGTACTTC

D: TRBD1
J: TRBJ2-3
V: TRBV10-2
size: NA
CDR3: CASSLTGVGTDTQYF
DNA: TGCGCCAGCAGTCTGACAGGGGTCGGCACAGATACGCAGTATTTT